This T cell receptor (beta chain) stems from a study of T cells in Graves' hyperthyroidism and ophthalmopathy. Across the whole study: Once the initial diagnosis was made, peripheral blood was obtained before any treatment.

V was clipped by 0 bases and J by 5 bases, with 17 bases between them. The CDR3 extends over 15 amino acids. CDR1 is GTSNPN and CDR2 is SVGIG in the germline V gene (reference sequence). The CDR3 regions of TCR beta were amplified from RNA transcripts. First-round RT-PCR with HTBI primers amplified the TCR CDR3 region. TCRdb analysed the multiplex PCR reads with MiXCR anew, one entry per CDR3 protein. The sample gives roughly 500,000 distinct CDR3 sequences, roughly 13% of which show up once; 5.8% is in the top ten. Uncontrolled infection, other autoimmune disease, pregnancy or lactation excluded patients. This clonotype was counted many times.

The V gene is TRBV30, the J gene TRBJ2-7, with D maybe TRBD1 (6 bases). The sequencing input was blood. The origin of this receptor is a woman in her twenties or thirties with Graves' hyperthyroidism that later progressed to Graves' ophthalmopathy. The CDR3 loop reads CAWSVRLGQGNEQYF. The CDR3, as DNA: TGTGCCTGGAGTGTACGTTTGGGGCAGGGGAACGAGCAGTACTTC.